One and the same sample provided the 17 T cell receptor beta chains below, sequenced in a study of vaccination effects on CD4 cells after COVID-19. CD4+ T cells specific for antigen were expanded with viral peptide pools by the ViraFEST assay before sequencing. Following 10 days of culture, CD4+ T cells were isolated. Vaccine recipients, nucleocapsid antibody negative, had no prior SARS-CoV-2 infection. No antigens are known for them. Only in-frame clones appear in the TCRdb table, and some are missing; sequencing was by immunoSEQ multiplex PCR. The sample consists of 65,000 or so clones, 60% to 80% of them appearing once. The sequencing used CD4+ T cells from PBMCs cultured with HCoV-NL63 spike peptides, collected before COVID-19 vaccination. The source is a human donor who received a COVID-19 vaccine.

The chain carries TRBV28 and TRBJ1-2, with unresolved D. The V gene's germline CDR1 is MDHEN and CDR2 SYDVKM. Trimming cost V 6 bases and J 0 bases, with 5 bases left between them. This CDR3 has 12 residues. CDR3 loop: CASRNTNYGYTF. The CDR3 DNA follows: TGTGCCAGCAGGAATACTAACTATGGCTACACCTTC.

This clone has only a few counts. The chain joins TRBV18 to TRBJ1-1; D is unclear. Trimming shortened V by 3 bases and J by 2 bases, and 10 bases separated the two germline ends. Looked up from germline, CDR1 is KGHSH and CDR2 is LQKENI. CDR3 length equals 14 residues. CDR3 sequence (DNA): TGTGCCAGCTCACCGCGGCGGACCAACACTGAAGCTTTCTTT. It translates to CASSPRRTNTEAFF.

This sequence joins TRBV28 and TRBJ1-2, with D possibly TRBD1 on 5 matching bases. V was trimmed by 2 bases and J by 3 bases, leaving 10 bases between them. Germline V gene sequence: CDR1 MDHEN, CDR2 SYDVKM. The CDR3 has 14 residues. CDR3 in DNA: TGTGCCAGCAGTTTACGACAGACCTACTATGGCTACACCTTC. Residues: CASSLRQTYYGYTF.

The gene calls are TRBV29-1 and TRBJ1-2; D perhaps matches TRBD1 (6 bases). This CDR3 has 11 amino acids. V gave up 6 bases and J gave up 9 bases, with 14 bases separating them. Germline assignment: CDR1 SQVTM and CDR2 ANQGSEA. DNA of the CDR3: TGCAGCGTACCCTGGGGGGCTAGCTACACCTTC. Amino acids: CSVPWGASYTF. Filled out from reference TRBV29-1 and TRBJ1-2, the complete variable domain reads SAVISQKPSRDICQRGTSLTIQCQVDSQVTMMFWYRQQPGQSLTLIATANQGSEATYESGFVIDKFPISRPNLTFSTLTVSNMSPEDSSIYLCSVPWGASYTFGSGTRLTVV.

Here the CDR3 DNA reads TGCGCCAGCAGCTTGTCAGGGGGCGAAAACACCATATATTTT. Translation: CASSLSGGENTIYF. The V gene is TRBV5-1, the J gene TRBJ1-3; 8 bases align to TRBD1. The CDR3 spans 14 residues. Germline values: CDR1 SGHRS, CDR2 YFSETQ. V trimming: 1 base; J trimming: 6 bases; junction bases outside the gene matches: 3.

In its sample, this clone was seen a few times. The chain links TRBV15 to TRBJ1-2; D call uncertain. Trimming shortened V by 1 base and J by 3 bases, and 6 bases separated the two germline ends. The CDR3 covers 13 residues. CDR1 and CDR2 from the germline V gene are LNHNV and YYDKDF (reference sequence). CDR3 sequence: CATSRGTDYGYTF. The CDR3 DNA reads TGTGCCACCAGCAGAGGGACGGACTATGGCTACACCTTC.

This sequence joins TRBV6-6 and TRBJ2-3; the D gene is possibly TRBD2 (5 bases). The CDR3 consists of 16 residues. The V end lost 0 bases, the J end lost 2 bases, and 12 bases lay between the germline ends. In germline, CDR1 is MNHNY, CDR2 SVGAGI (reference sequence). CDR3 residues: CASSYSMVDYTDTQYF. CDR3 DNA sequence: TGTGCCAGCAGTTACTCGATGGTCGACTACACAGATACGCAGTATTTT.

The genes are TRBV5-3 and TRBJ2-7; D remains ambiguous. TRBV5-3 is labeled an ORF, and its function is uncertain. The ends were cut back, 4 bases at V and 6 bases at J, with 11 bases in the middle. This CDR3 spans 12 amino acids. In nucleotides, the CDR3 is TGTGCCAGAAGCCCCCGGAAGCCCGAGCAGTACGTC. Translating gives CARSPRKPEQYV.

The CDR3 loop is CASRSQGTVNEKLFF. In nucleotides, the CDR3 is TGTGCCAGCAGGTCCCAAGGGACGGTGAATGAAAAACTGTTTTTT. The V and J genes are TRBV6-5 and TRBJ1-4; tentatively, D is TRBD1 (5 bases). The CDR3 sequence is 15 residues long. Trimming pared 6 bases from V and 5 bases from J, leaving 16 bases between. Germline-derived CDR1 and CDR2 are MNHEY and SVGAGI.

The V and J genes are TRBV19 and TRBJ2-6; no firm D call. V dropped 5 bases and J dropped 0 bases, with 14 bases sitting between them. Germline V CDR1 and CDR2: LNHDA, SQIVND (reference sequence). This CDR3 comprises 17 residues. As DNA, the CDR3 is TGTGCCAGTAGTTTCGGCGGACGCAACTCTGGGGCCAACGTCCTGACTTTC. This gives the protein CASSFGGRNSGANVLTF.

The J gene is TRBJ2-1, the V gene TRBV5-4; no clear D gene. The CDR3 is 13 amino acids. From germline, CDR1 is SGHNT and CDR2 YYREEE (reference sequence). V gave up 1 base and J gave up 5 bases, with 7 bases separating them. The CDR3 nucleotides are TGTGCCAGCAGCTTGAGCAGAAACAATGAGCAGTTCTTC. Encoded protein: CASSLSRNNEQFF.

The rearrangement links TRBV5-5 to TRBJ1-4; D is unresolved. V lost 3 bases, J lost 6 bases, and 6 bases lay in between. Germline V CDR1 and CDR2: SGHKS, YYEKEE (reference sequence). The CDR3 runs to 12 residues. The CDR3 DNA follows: TGTGCCAGCAGCTCTCAATATGAAAAACTGTTTTTT. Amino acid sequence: CASSSQYEKLFF.

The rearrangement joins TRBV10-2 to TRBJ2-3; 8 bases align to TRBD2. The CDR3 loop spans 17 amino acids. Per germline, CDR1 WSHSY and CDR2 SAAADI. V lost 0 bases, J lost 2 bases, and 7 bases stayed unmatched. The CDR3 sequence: CASSESSGAHFTDTQYF. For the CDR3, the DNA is TGCGCCAGCAGTGAGTCTAGCGGGGCCCATTTCACAGATACGCAGTATTTT.

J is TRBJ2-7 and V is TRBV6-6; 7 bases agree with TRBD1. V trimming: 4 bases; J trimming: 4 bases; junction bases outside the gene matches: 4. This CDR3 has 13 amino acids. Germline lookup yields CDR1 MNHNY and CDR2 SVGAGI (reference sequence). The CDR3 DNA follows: TGTGCCAGCAGTTTGGGACAGAAGTACGAGCAGTACGTC. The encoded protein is CASSLGQKYEQYV.

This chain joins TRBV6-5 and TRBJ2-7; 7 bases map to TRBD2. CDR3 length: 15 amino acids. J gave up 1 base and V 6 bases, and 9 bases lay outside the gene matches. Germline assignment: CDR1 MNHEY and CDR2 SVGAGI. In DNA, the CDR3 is TGTGCCAGCAGACCGGGGGGAAAAGGGTCCTACGAGCAGTACGTC. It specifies CASRPGGKGSYEQYV.

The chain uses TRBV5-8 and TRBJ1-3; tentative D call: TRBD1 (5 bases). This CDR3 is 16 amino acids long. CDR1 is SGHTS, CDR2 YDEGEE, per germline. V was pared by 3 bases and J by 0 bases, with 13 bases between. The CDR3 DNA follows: TGTGCCAGCAGCTACGGGCGGGGGAGCTCTGGAAACACCATATATTTT. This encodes CASSYGRGSSGNTIYF.

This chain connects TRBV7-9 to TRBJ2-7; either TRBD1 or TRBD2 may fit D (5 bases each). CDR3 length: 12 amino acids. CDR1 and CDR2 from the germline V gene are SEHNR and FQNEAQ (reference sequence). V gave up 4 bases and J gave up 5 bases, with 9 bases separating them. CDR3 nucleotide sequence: TGTGCCAGCAGCTATACGGGGCACGAGCAGTACGTC. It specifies CASSYTGHEQYV.